This TCR beta chain was recorded in a study of graft-versus-host responses after intestinal transplantation. Study overall: Recipients underwent multivisceral, liver-intestinal, or isolated intestinal transplants. Anti-thymocyte globulin served as induction for all recipients, who then took tacrolimus and steroids for 3 to 4 years.

Study findings and constraints: Early after transplant, HvG declines were associated with peak levels of circulating GvH clones. Present in recipient marrow, GvH clones included some that appeared first in ileum or blood.

Regarding this clone: Its cognate antigen is unknown.

CDR3 length equals 14 residues. The V gene's germline CDR1 is MNHNS and CDR2 SASEGT. Trimming took 8 bases from V and 4 from J; bases not matched to a gene: 6. Using immunoSEQ multiplex PCR, the repertoire was profiled, and TCRdb retains in-frame clones only, with some absent. The sample has tens of thousands of clones; roughly 91% are singletons. The source material was unstimulated CD4+ T cells sorted from spleen or lymph node cells, sampled before intestinal transplant. The TCR was taken from a human donor who received an intestinal transplant. V usage is TRBV6-1 and J usage is TRBJ1-5; 9 bases match TRBD1. DNA of the CDR3: TGTGCCAGCGGGGACAGGGTCGGGAATCAGCCCCAGCATTTT. Encoded protein: CASGDRVGNQPQHF.